This T cell receptor (beta chain) originates from a study of beta chain features in type 1 diabetes. Study-wide findings and caveats: No resolution was reached here on whether HLA type influences TCRB rearrangement. TCRB CDR3s from Type 1 diabetes patients were moderately but significantly shorter in all four CD4+ subsets.

Note on this clone: The antigen is not known.

Trimming pared 3 bases from V and 2 bases from J, leaving 8 bases between. This CDR3 region has 13 residues. The germline V gene encodes CDR1 SGHNT and CDR2 YYREEE (reference sequence). Expressed TCRB transcripts were sequenced, since all the RNA that had been isolated was reverse transcribed. The method was immunoSEQ multiplex PCR; TCRdb's version includes in-frame clones alone and lacks a portion of them. The sample lists about 340,000 clones; around 9.3% were seen once. The TCR originated in a man aged 25 to 45 with type 1 diabetes. The sequenced material came from central memory CD4+ T cells from blood. V and J are TRBV5-4 and TRBJ2-5; D gene uncertain. CDR3 coding DNA: TGTGCCAGCAGCTGGAGTGCACAAGAGACCCAGTACTTC. This gives the protein CASSWSAQETQYF. Drawing the rest from reference TRBV5-4 and TRBJ2-5, the complete variable domain is ETGVTQSPTHLIKTRGQQVTLRCSSQSGHNTVSWYQQALGQGPQFIFQYYREEENGRGNFPPRFSGLQFPNYSSELNVNALELDDSALYLCASSWSAQETQYFGPGTRLLVL.